The 28 T cell receptor beta chains presented below share a single source sample, sequenced in a study of human T cells and chemical hapten exposure. The time point is: patch test 2, 6 weeks after DPC sensitization. Treatment indicated: therapeutic diphenylcyclopropenone sensitization with weekly scalp DPC. MiXCR was run by TCRdb on the RACE reads, yielding one entry per CDR3 protein. This sample has 80,000 to 100,000 distinct CDR3 sequences; roughly 10% occur once, and the top ten carry roughly 5%. The sequencing used whole blood, collected in connection with sensitization to the hapten diphenylcyclopropenone (DPC). Every receptor here comes from a woman in her 50s with alopecia areata. Some clones in this sample may be carry-over from other donors' samples.

The rearrangement uses TRBV27 and TRBJ2-5; TRBD2 is a possible D gene (6 bases). This CDR3 has 14 amino acids. CDR1 MNHEY and CDR2 SMNVEV come from the germline V gene (reference sequence). Trimming cost V 6 bases and J 2 bases, with 13 bases left between them. The CDR3 region is CASRNLASQETQYF. The CDR3 DNA follows: TGTGCCAGCAGAAACCTAGCGTCGCAAGAGACCCAGTACTTC.

Comment on this clonotype: A read error may explain this, as a much larger clone is one base away. As the CDR3 is not closed by the conserved phenylalanine or tryptophan, this likely results from a read error. The chain links TRBV7-9 to TRBJ2-1; possible D gene TRBD2, 6 bases. The germline CDR1 and CDR2 sequences are SEHNR and FQNEAQ (reference sequence). Trimming stripped 1 base from V and 6 bases from J, with 13 bases between. CDR3 length equals 15 residues. CDR3 loop: CASSLVQAGGNEQFS. The CDR3 DNA reads as TGTGCCAGCAGCTTAGTGCAAGCGGGCGGCAATGAGCAGTTCTCC.

This clonotype was detected only a few times. The CDR3: CASSRDYTYNEQFF. The CDR3 coding sequence is TGCGCCAGCAGCCGGGACTACACCTACAATGAGCAGTTCTTC. This chain connects TRBV5-1 to TRBJ2-1; 7 bases agree with TRBD2. This CDR3 spans 14 amino acids. With 4 bases clipped from V and 2 bases from J, the junction kept 3 bases outside the gene matches. CDR1 is SGHRS and CDR2 is YFSETQ in the germline V gene.

This clonotype occurred a few times. This CDR3 is CASSLAGTGANTGELFF. The CDR3, as DNA: TGCGCCAGCAGCTTAGCCGGGACAGGGGCGAACACCGGGGAGCTGTTTTTT. The V and J genes are TRBV5-1 and TRBJ2-2, with 10 bases fitting TRBD1. The germline V gene encodes CDR1 SGHRS and CDR2 YFSETQ. The CDR3 runs to 17 residues. Trimming took 2 bases from V and 0 from J; bases not matched to a gene: 4.

Concerning this clonotype: Just one base apart from a much larger clone, this may be a read error. The chain is built from TRBV18 and TRBJ1-2; D perhaps matches TRBD1 (5 bases). The CDR3 loop spans 14 amino acids. With 2 bases removed from V and 4 bases from J, the gap between germline ends came to 11 bases. Germline V lookup: CDR1 KGHSH, CDR2 LQKENI. The CDR3 loop is CASSPSTESYGYTF. CDR3 bases: TGTGCCAGCTCACCATCGACAGAGAGCTATGGCTACACCTTC.

This clonotype was counted ten times or more. V and J are TRBV3-1 and TRBJ2-5, with D perhaps matching TRBD1 (5 bases). This CDR3 has 15 residues. Trimming removed 2 bases at V and 2 bases at J, with 12 bases between. Germline V lookup: CDR1 LGHDT, CDR2 YNNKEL (reference sequence). CDR3 sequence: CASSQPGSVQETQYF. The CDR3 coding sequence is TGTGCCAGCAGCCAACCAGGGTCTGTTCAAGAGACCCAGTACTTC.

This clonotype was detected many times. The chain couples TRBV7-2 to TRBJ1-3; perhaps TRBD1 as D (5 bases). The V end lost 7 bases, the J end lost 4 bases, and 14 bases lay between the germline ends. The CDR3 covers 14 residues. CDR1 is SGHTA, CDR2 FQGNSA, per germline. Here the CDR3 DNA reads TGTGCCAGCAACCGGGACGTTCGAGGAAACACCATATATTTT. Its protein product is CASNRDVRGNTIYF.

The chain joins TRBV20-1 to TRBJ2-7; 10 bases are shared with TRBD2. This CDR3 is built from 15 residues. The germline V gene encodes CDR1 DFQATT and CDR2 SNEGSKA (reference sequence). V gave up 0 bases and J gave up 7 bases; unmatched junction bases: 9. The CDR3: CSAREASGSIWEQYF. The CDR3 nucleotides are TGCAGTGCTAGAGAAGCTAGCGGGAGTATATGGGAGCAGTACTTC.

V usage is TRBV29-1 and J usage is TRBJ2-1, with a weak D call TRBD2 (5 bases). The CDR3 totals 12 residues. Per the germline V gene, CDR1 is SQVTM and CDR2 is ANQGSEA. CDR3 coding DNA: TGCACCGCGAGGGTATCCTACAATGAGCAGTTCTTC. Translating gives CTARVSYNEQFF.

Points on this clonotype: At one end, the junction sequence differs from germline, possibly due to a read error. This sequence joins TRBV6-5 and TRBJ1-3; unclear D gene. CDR1 MNHEY and CDR2 SVGAGI come from the germline V gene. The CDR3 spans 17 residues. The chain's CDR3 is CAGSYRPVRTSGNTIYF. The CDR3 DNA sequence: TGTGCCGGCAGTTACCGTCCCGTGAGGACCTCTGGAAACACCATATATTTT.

This sequence joins TRBV20-1 and TRBJ2-7; TRBD1 matches at 8 bases. With V trimmed by 1 base and J by 0 bases, 5 bases remained unmatched. Germline V gene lookup returns CDR1 DFQATT and CDR2 SNEGSKA (reference sequence). The CDR3 runs 15 residues. CDR3 sequence reads: CSARVAGQDSYEQYF. The CDR3 nucleotides are TGCAGTGCTAGAGTCGCGGGACAGGACTCCTACGAGCAGTACTTC.

The table lists this clonotype with many counts. The chain employs TRBV6-6 and TRBJ1-6, with D maybe TRBD1 (6 bases). Germline V lookup: CDR1 MNHNY, CDR2 SVGAGI (reference sequence). Trimming shortened V by 2 bases and J by 6 bases, and 8 bases separated the two germline ends. This CDR3 is built from 14 residues. CDR3 protein: CASSYGGLNSPLHF. The CDR3 DNA sequence: TGTGCCAGCAGTTACGGGGGGCTTAATTCACCCCTCCACTTT.

This clonotype appeared a few times. The chain uses TRBV20-1 and TRBJ2-7, with TRBD2 matching 9 bases. Germline CDR1 reads DFQATT; CDR2 reads SNEGSKA (reference sequence). The CDR3 runs 15 residues. The V segment lost 0 bases and the J segment 5 bases; nucleotides outside the gene matches: 8. The CDR3, as DNA: TGCAGTGCTAGAGATGGCGCGGGAGGGTTCGACGAGCAGTACTTC. Its protein product is CSARDGAGGFDEQYF.

The J gene is TRBJ2-7, the V gene TRBV19, with a tentative D call TRBD1 (6 bases). V lost 6 bases and J lost 0, with 12 bases in between. Per the germline V gene, CDR1 is LNHDA and CDR2 is SQIVND (reference sequence). CDR3 length: 14 residues. CDR3 sequence (DNA): TGTGCCAGTAGGGAAGACAGGAGCTCCTACGAGCAGTACTTC. Encoded protein: CASREDRSSYEQYF.

This clonotype was seen ten or more times. This rearrangement joins TRBV12-3 or TRBV12-4 to TRBJ1-2; D not certain. Trimming stripped 4 bases from V and 1 base from J, with 4 bases between. CDR3 length equals 12 residues. The CDR3 region is CASSYNNYGYTF. DNA of the CDR3: TGTGCCAGCAGTTACAATAACTATGGCTACACCTTC.

In this sample, this clonotype turned up a few times. This chain links TRBV29-1 with TRBJ2-1; 11 nucleotides match TRBD2. CDR1 and CDR2 (germline): SQVTM, ANQGSEA. With 6 bases clipped from V and 14 bases from J, the junction kept 3 bases outside the gene matches. The CDR3 spans 10 residues. The CDR3 DNA reads TGCAGCGTACTAGCGGGAGATGAGTTCTTC. Its translation is CSVLAGDEFF.

This chain connects TRBV6-6 to TRBJ2-4; 7 bases are a match to TRBD1. Germline V gene sequence: CDR1 MNHNY, CDR2 SVGAGI (reference sequence). V trimming: 11 bases; J trimming: 5 bases; junction bases outside the gene matches: 12. This CDR3 spans 14 amino acids. CDR3 nucleotide sequence: TGTGCCCATCAACAGGGGAGAAGGGAAAACATTCAGTACTTC. This encodes CAHQQGRRENIQYF.

This clonotype was seen ten or more times. The V and J genes are TRBV5-1 and TRBJ1-1; D unresolved. Germline values: CDR1 SGHRS, CDR2 YFSETQ. The CDR3 length is 14 residues. V was pared by 4 bases and J by 0 bases, with 10 bases between. Written as DNA, the CDR3 is TGCGCCAGCAGCGTACAGAAAATGAACACTGAAGCTTTCTTT. This encodes CASSVQKMNTEAFF.

This clonotype was observed many times. The CDR3 coding sequence is TGTGCCAGCAGCCCCAGGGCGGCAGCTAACTATGGCTACACCTTC. Residues: CASSPRAAANYGYTF. V usage is TRBV7-9 and J usage is TRBJ1-2, with D perhaps TRBD1 (5 bases). The CDR3 runs to 15 residues. V was cut by 5 bases and J by 0 bases, with 13 bases left in between. Germline CDR1 is SEHNR and CDR2 is FQNEAQ (reference sequence).

This clonotype occurred many times. This sequence joins TRBV18 and TRBJ1-1, with a possible D match to TRBD1 (5 bases). V was clipped by 4 bases and J by 1 base, with 13 bases between them. Germline lookup yields CDR1 KGHSH and CDR2 LQKENI. CDR3 size: 15 residues. The CDR3 DNA reads TGTGCCAGCTCACATAGGACACACTCGAACACTGAAGCTTTCTTT. Protein sequence: CASSHRTHSNTEAFF.

This clonotype was observed a handful of times. V and J are TRBV9 and TRBJ2-2, with 9 bases aligning to TRBD2. V was pared by 4 bases and J by 1 base, with 2 bases of the junction left unmatched. The germline V gene encodes CDR1 SGDLS and CDR2 YYNGEE. The CDR3 is 15 residues long. The CDR3 here is CASSSSGVNTGELFF. The CDR3 nucleotides are TGTGCCAGCAGCTCTAGCGGGGTGAACACCGGGGAGCTGTTTTTT.

This clonotype showed up many times. This chain joins TRBV20-1 and TRBJ1-6, with D possibly matching TRBD1 (6 bases). This CDR3 is 16 amino acids long. CDR1 is DFQATT and CDR2 is SNEGSKA in the germline V gene (reference sequence). Trimming took off 3 bases at V and 9 bases at J, with 21 bases between the two ends. CDR3 coding DNA: TGCAGTGCTAGGATACAGGGATCCCTGGACGGTTCACCCCTCCACTTT. Translating gives CSARIQGSLDGSPLHF.

V and J are TRBV12-3 or TRBV12-4 and TRBJ2-4; D gene ambiguous. Trimming removed 2 bases from V and 6 bases from J, with 14 bases in between. The CDR3 totals 15 residues. The DNA of the CDR3 is TGTGCCAGCAGTTTAAGTACATACCTAAGAAACATTCAGTACTTC. This encodes CASSLSTYLRNIQYF.

This clonotype came up a few times. J is TRBJ1-5 and V is TRBV18; D might be TRBD1 (5 bases). Germline assignment: CDR1 KGHSH and CDR2 LQKENI. V shed 2 bases and J shed 4 bases, with 12 bases lying between them. The CDR3 covers 15 residues. CDR3: CASSPGQGGNQPQHF. DNA of the CDR3: TGTGCCAGCTCACCAGGCCAGGGAGGAAATCAGCCCCAGCATTTT.

In this sample, this clonotype turned up many times. This sequence joins TRBV5-5 and TRBJ2-6, with D uncertain. CDR3 length: 18 amino acids. Germline V gene sequence: CDR1 SGHKS, CDR2 YYEKEE (reference sequence). The germline V and J ends were trimmed by 4 bases and 0 bases, with 17 bases remaining between them. As DNA, the CDR3 is TGTGCCAGCAGCAGAGGCGGCGACCTCTCCTCTGGGGCCAACGTCCTGACTTTC. As protein: CASSRGGDLSSGANVLTF.

There are many counts of this clonotype. The V and J genes are TRBV20-1 and TRBJ2-1, with 10 bases identical to TRBD2. CDR1 and CDR2 from the germline V gene are DFQATT and SNEGSKA (reference sequence). The CDR3 loop spans 14 amino acids. The V segment lost 6 bases and the J segment 3 bases; nucleotides outside the gene matches: 5. This CDR3 is CSARSGRIYNEQFF. Here the CDR3 DNA reads TGCAGTGCCCGTAGCGGGAGGATCTACAATGAGCAGTTCTTC.

This clonotype has a count of ten or more. The chain joins TRBV7-2 to TRBJ2-1; D might be TRBD2 (5 bases). Germline V gene lookup returns CDR1 SGHTA and CDR2 FQGNSA. Trimming cost V 4 bases and J 10 bases, with 8 bases left between them. This CDR3 comprises 11 residues. CDR3 sequence reads: CASSSGLEQFF. The CDR3 DNA is TGTGCCAGCAGCTCAGGACTCGAGCAGTTCTTC.

This clonotype has a single count. With a much larger clone just one base away, this may be a read error. The chain is built from TRBV20-1 and TRBJ2-5; 9 nucleotides agree with TRBD2. V was pared by 1 base and J by 5 bases, with 5 bases of the junction left unmatched. The length of the CDR3 is 14 residues. CDR1 is DFQATT, CDR2 SNEGSKA, per germline (reference sequence). DNA for the CDR3: TGCAGTGCTAGAGCTAGCGGGATGTGGGAGACCCAGTACTTC. This codes for CSARASGMWETQYF.